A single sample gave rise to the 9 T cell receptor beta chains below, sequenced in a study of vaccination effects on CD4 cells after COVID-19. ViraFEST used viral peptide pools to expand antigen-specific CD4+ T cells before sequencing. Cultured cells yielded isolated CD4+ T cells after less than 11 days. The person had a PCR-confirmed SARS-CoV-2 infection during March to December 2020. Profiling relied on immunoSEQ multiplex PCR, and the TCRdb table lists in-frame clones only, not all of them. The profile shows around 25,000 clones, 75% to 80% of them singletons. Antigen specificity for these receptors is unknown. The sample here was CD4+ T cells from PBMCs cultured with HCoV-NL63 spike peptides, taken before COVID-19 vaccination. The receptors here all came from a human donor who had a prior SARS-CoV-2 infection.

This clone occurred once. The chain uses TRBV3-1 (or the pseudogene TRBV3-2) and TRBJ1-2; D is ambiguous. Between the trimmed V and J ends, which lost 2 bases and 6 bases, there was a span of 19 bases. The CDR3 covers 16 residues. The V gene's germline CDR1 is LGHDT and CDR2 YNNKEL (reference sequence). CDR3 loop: CASSQSFLGRSHGYTF. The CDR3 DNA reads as TGTGCCAGCAGCCAATCATTCCTGGGCAGGAGTCATGGCTACACCTTC.

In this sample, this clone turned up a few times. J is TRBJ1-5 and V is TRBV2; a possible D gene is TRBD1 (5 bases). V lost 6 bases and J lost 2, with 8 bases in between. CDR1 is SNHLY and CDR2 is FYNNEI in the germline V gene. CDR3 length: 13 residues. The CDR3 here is CASRGEGNQPQHF. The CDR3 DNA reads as TGTGCCAGCAGAGGGGAGGGCAATCAGCCCCAGCATTTT.

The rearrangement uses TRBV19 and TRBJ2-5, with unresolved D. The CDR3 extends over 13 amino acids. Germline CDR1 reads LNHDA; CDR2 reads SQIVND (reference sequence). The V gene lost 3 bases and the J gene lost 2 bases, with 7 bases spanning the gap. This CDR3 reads CASSMRQQETQYF. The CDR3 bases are TGTGCCAGTAGTATGCGACAACAAGAGACCCAGTACTTC.

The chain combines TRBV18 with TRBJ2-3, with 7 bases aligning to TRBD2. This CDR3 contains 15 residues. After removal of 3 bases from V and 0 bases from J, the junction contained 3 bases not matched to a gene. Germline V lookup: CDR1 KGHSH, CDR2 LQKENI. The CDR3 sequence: CASSPQRDSTDTQYF. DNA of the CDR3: TGTGCCAGCTCACCTCAGCGGGATAGCACAGATACGCAGTATTTT.

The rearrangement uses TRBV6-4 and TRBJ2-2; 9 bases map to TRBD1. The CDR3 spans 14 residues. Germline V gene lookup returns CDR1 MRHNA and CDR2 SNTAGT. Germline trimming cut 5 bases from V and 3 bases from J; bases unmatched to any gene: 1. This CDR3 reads CASSRDRDTGELFF. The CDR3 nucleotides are TGTGCCAGCAGTCGGGACAGGGACACCGGGGAGCTGTTTTTT.

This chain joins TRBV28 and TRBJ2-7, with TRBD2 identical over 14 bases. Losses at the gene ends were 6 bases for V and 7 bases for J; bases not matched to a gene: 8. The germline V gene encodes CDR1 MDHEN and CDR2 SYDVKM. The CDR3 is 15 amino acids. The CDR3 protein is CASRDPGLAGVEQYF. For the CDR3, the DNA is TGTGCCAGCAGAGATCCGGGACTAGCGGGGGTAGAGCAGTACTTC.

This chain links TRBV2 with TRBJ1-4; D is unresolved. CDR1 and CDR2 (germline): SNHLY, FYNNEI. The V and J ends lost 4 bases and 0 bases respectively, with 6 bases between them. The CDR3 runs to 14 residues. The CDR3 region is CASSGGTTNEKLFF. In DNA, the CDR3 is TGTGCCAGCAGTGGAGGGACAACTAATGAAAAACTGTTTTTT.

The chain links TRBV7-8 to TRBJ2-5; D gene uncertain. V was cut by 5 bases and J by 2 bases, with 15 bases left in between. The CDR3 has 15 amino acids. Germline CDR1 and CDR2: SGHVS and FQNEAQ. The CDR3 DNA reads TGTGCCAGCAGCCTAACGACTGGAGAGCAAGAGACCCAGTACTTC. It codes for CASSLTTGEQETQYF.

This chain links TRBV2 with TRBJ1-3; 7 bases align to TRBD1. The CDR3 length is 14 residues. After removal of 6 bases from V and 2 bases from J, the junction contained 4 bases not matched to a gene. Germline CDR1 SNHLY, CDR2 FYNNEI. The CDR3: CASSEQGAGNTIYF. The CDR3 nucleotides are TGTGCCAGCAGCGAGCAGGGGGCTGGAAACACCATATATTTT.